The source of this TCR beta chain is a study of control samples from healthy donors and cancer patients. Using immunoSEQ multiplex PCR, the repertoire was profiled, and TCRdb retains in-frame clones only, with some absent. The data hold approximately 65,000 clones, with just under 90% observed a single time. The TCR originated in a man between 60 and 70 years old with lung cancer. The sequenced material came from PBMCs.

CDR3 coding DNA: TGTGCCAGCAGTCCACCTCGGGGCTCTGGGGCCAACGTCCTGACTTTC. Encoded protein: CASSPPRGSGANVLTF. The V gene is TRBV27, the J gene TRBJ2-6; possible D gene TRBD2, 5 bases. The CDR3 is 16 residues long. V lost 5 bases, J lost 0 bases, and 11 bases lay in between. From germline, CDR1 is MNHEY and CDR2 SMNVEV (reference sequence).